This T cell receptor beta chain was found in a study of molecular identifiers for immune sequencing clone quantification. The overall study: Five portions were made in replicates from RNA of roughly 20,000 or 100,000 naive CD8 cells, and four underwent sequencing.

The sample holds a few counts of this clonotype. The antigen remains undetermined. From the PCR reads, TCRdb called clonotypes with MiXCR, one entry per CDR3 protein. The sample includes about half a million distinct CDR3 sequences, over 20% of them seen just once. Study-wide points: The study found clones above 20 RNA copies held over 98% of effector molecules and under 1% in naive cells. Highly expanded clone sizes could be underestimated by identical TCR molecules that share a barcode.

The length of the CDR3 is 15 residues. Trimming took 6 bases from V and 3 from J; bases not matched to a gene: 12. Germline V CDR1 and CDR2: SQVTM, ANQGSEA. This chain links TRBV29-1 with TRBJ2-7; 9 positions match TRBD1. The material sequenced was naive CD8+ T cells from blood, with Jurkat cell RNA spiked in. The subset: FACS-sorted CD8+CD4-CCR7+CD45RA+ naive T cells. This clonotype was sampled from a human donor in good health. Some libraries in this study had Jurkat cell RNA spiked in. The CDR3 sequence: CSVTGVGTGFYEQYF. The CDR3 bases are TGCAGCGTGACCGGTGTGGGGACAGGGTTCTACGAGCAGTACTTC.